Listed below are T cell receptor beta chains from one sample, sequenced in a study of cytomegalovirus exposure and HLA in healthy donors. TCRdb keeps only in-frame clones here, not all; method: immunoSEQ multiplex PCR. The sample has roughly 47,000 clones, roughly 93% seen once. The specimen was PBMCs. The source is a woman aged 18-29 years in good health and CMV-seronegative. The CDR3 runs from the conserved cysteine through the conserved F or W. A D gene is named only where the DNA matches it firmly. Not every row has a clone size; where given, it reads once, few, many or a size class.

D gene | clone size | J gene | V gene | CDR3 DNA | CDR3 protein
NA | NA | TRBJ2-2 | TRBV19 | TGTGCCAGTAGTATATGGGCCTCCGGGGAGCTGTTTTTT | CASSIWASGELFF
TRBD2 | NA | TRBJ2-7 | TRBV27 | TGTGCCAGAATAAAAATAGCGGGAGGGCCTGTATACGAGCAGTACTTC | CARIKIAGGPVYEQYF
NA | NA | TRBJ2-3 | TRBV5-4 | TGTGCCAGCAGCCCAAAAGGGGCCCGCACAGATACGCAGTATTTT | CASSPKGARTDTQYF
NA | NA | TRBJ2-7 | TRBV28 | TGTGCTTCAACCCTGACAGGATACGAGCAGTACTTC | CASTLTGYEQYF
NA | NA | TRBJ2-7 | TRBV28 | TGTGCCAGCAGTACCAGACTAGGCGGGTACGAGCAGTACTTC | CASSTRLGGYEQYF
TRBD1 | once | TRBJ2-1 | TRBV2 | TGTGCCAGCAGTGAAGACAGGGGTTCCTACAATGAGCAGTTCTTC | CASSEDRGSYNEQFF
NA | NA | TRBJ2-5 | TRBV7-9 | TGTGCCAGCAGCCCCATTGAGACCCAGTACTTC | CASSPIETQYF
TRBD1 | NA | TRBJ2-6 | TRBV28 | TGTGCCAGCAGGCAGGGGGCTGGGGCCAACGTCCTGACTTTC | CASRQGAGANVLTF
NA | NA | TRBJ1-2 | TRBV21-1 | TGTGCCGAACAGCGGACAGTACGCGGCTACACCTTC | CAEQRTVRGYTF
NA | NA | TRBJ1-4 | TRBV5-6 | TGTGCCAGCAGCTTGGCTGGGGGCGAAGATGAAAAACTGTTTTTT | CASSLAGGEDEKLFF
TRBD2 | NA | TRBJ2-3 | TRBV27 | TGTGCCAGCATGAGCCCGGGGGGGCGTCGCACAGATACGCAGTATTTT | CASMSPGGRRTDTQYF
NA | NA | TRBJ1-5 | TRBV6-5 | TGTGCCAGCAGCCCCGGTCGGGAGAGTGGTCAGCCCCAGCATTTT | CASSPGRESGQPQHF
NA | NA | TRBJ2-7 | TRBV10-3 | TGTGCCATCAAAGACAGGAGCTCCTACGAGCAGTACTTC | CAIKDRSSYEQYF
NA | NA | TRBJ1-3 | TRBV30 | TGTGCCTGGAGTGCCGGGTTTAGCTCTGGAAACACCATATATTTT | CAWSAGFSSGNTIYF
TRBD1 | few | TRBJ1-1 | TRBV29-1 | TGCAGCGTTAACTGGCGGGACAGGGTGAACACTGAAGCTTTCTTT | CSVNWRDRVNTEAFF
NA | NA | TRBJ1-3 | TRBV10-3 | TGTGCCATCGTGCCGGGAGGGAGCTCTGGAAACACCATATATTTT | CAIVPGGSSGNTIYF
TRBD2 | NA | TRBJ2-5 | TRBV6-5 | TGTGCCAGCAGTTACGAGCTAGCGGGGGAGACCCAGTACTTC | CASSYELAGETQYF
TRBD1 | few | TRBJ1-4 | TRBV6-1 | TGTGCCAGCAGTCTGGGGACAGGGGCTGAAAAACTGTTTTTT | CASSLGTGAEKLFF
TRBD2 | NA | TRBJ2-6 | TRBV28 | TGTGCCACCGGGGGTAGCGGGAAGCCCAACGTCCTGACTTTC | CATGGSGKPNVLTF
TRBD1 | NA | TRBJ2-1 | TRBV7-2 | TGTGCCAGCAGCTCGAGACAGGGTAGTCATGAGCAGTTCTTC | CASSSRQGSHEQFF
NA | NA | TRBJ1-1 | TRBV6-6 | TGTGCCAGCAGGTGGGACAAAAGCCGACCCGAGGCTTTCTTT | CASRWDKSRPEAFF
TRBD1 | NA | TRBJ1-1 | TRBV15 | TGTGCCACCAGCAGAGTGGACAGGGATACGAATGAAGCTTTCTTT | CATSRVDRDTNEAFF
NA | once | TRBJ2-7 | TRBV4-2 | TGTGCCAGCAGCCAACACGGGAGCAACTACGAGCAGTACTTC | CASSQHGSNYEQYF
TRBD1 | NA | TRBJ1-2 | TRBV28 | TGTGCCAGCAGTTTATGGACAGGGGGCGCGGGAGGCTACACCTTC | CASSLWTGGAGGYTF
TRBD2 | NA | TRBJ2-1 | TRBV7-9 | TGTGCCAGCAGCTTTCGTGGCCTAGCGGACAATGAGCAGTTCTTC | CASSFRGLADNEQFF
NA | once | TRBJ1-1 | TRBV6-4 | TGTGCCACCCGATCATATGACAAACACACTGAAGCTTTCTTT | CATRSYDKHTEAFF
TRBD1 | NA | TRBJ2-5 | TRBV28 | TGTGCCAGCAGTTTTTACCGGACAGGACGGGAGACCCAGTACTTC | CASSFYRTGRETQYF
NA | NA | TRBJ1-2 | TRBV2 | TGTGCCAGCAACCGCTTGGACAGTGGCAACTATGGCTACACCTTC | CASNRLDSGNYGYTF
TRBD2 | NA | TRBJ2-2 | TRBV29-1 | TGCAGCGTAGAAACGACTAGCGGGAGGGCGGTTGGGGAGCTGTTTTTT | CSVETTSGRAVGELFF
NA | NA | TRBJ2-1 | TRBV7-3 | TGTGCCAGCAGCCCGCGATCTAACAGCCCCGATGAGCAGTTCTTC | CASSPRSNSPDEQFF
NA | NA | TRBJ1-1 | TRBV19 | TGTGCCAGTAGTCGTTACAGCACCTACACTGAAGCTTTCTTT | CASSRYSTYTEAFF
TRBD2 | NA | TRBJ2-2 | TRBV9 | TGTGCCAGCAGGGGACTAGCGGGAGGCGGGAACACCGGGGAGCTGTTTTTT | CASRGLAGGGNTGELFF
TRBD2 | NA | TRBJ2-1 | TRBV30 | TGTGCCTGGAGTGTATCGGGAGGCCACAATGAGCAGTTCTTC | CAWSVSGGHNEQFF
NA | NA | TRBJ1-2 | TRBV6-6 | TGTGCCAGCATGTATCGTGGGGGGTATGGCTACACCTTC | CASMYRGGYGYTF